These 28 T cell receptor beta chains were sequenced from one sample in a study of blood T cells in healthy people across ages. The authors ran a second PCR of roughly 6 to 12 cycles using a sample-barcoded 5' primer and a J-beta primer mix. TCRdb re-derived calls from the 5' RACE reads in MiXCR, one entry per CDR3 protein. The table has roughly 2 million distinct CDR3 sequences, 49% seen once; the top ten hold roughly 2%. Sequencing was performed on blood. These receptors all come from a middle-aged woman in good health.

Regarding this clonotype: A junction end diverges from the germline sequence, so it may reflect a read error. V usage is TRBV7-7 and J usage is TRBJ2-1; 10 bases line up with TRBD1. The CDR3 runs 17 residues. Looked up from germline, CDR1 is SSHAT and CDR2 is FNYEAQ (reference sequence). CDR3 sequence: CASSLRDRGRHYNEQFF. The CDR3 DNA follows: TGTGCTAGCAGCCTCCGGGACAGGGGACGCCACTACAATGAGCAGTTCTTC.

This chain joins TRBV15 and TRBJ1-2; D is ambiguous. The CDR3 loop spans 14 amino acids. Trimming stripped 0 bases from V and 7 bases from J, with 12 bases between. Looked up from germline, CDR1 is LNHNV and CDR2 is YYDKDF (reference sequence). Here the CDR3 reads CATSRERTSPGYTF. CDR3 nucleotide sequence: TGTGCCACCAGCAGAGAAAGGACCTCTCCTGGCTACACCTTC.

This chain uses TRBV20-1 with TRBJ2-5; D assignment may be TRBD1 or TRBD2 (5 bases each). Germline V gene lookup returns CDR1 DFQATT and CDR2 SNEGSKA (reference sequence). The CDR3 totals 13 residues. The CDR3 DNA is TGCGGAACAGGAGCCGAGGGGTCGAGGGCCCAGTACTTC. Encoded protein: CGTGAEGSRAQYF.

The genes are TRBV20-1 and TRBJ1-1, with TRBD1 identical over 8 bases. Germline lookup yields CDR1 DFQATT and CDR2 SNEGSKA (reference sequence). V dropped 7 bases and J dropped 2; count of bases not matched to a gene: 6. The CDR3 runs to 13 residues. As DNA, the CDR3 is TGCAGTGGCTCACAGGGGGGAAACACTGAAGCTTTCTTT. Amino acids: CSGSQGGNTEAFF.

In DNA, the CDR3 is TGTGCCACCAGTGACCCCGGACGTTCCCAAGAGACCCAGTACTTC. Amino acid sequence: CATSDPGRSQETQYF. The rearrangement uses TRBV24-1 and TRBJ2-5, with unresolved D. The V end lost 4 bases, the J end lost 1 base, and 12 bases lay between the germline ends. The CDR3 sequence is 15 residues long. In germline, CDR1 is KGHDR, CDR2 SFDVKD.

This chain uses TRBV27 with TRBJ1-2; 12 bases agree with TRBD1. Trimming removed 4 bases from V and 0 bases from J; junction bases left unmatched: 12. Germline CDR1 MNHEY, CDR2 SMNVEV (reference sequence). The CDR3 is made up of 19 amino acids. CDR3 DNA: TGTGCCAGCAGTTCGGGGACCGGGACAGGGGGCCCATCTAACTATGGCTACACCTTC. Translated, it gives CASSSGTGTGGPSNYGYTF.

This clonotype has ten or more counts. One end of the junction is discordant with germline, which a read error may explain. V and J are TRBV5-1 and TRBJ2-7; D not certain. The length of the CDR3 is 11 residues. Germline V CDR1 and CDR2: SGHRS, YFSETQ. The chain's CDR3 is CASSASYEQYF. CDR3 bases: TGTGCCAGCAGCGCCTCCTACGAGCAGTACTTC.

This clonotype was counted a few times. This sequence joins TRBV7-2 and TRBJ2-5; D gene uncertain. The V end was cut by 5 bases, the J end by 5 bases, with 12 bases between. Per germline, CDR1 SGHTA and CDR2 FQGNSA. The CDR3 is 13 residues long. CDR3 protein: CASSRGRSETQYF. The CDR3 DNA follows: TGTGCCAGCAGCCGCGGAAGATCTGAGACCCAGTACTTC. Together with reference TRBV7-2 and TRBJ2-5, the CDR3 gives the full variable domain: GAGVSQSPSNKVTEKGKDVELRCDPISGHTALYWYRQSLGQGLEFLIYFQGNSAPDKSGLPSDRFSAERTGGSVSTLTIQRTQQEDSAVYLCASSRGRSETQYFGPGTRLLVL.

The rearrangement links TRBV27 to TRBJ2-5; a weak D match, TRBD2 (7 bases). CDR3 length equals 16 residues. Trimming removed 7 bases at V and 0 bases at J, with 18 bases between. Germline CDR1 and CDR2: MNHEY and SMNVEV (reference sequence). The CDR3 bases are TGTGCCAGCACCGGTAGGGGGGGCCAGTACCAAGAGACCCAGTACTTC. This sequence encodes CASTGRGGQYQETQYF.

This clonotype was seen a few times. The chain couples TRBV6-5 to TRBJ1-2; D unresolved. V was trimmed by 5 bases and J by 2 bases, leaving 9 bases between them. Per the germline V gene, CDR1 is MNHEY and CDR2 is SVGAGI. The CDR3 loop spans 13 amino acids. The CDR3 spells CASSDGGNYGYTF. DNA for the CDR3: TGTGCCAGCAGTGACGGCGGCAACTATGGCTACACCTTC.

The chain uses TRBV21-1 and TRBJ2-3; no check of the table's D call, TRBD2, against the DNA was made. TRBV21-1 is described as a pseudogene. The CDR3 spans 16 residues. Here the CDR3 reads CASSKVAGSHGDTQYF. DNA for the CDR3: TGTGCCAGCAGCAAAGTGGCGGGTTCCCACGGGGATACGCAGTATTTT.

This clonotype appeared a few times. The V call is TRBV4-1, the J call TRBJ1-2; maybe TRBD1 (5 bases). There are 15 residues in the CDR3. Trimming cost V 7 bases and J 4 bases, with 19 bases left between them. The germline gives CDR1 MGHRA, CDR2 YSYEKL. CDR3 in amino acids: CASKRSEGDAYGYTF. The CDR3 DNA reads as TGCGCCAGCAAACGTTCTGAAGGGGACGCCTATGGCTACACCTTC.

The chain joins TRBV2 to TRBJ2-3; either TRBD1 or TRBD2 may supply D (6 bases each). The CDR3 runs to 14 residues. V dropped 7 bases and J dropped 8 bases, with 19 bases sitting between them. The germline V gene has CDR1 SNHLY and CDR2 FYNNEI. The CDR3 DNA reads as TGTGCCAGCATGGAGGGGGGTTCACGTGGTACGCAGTATTTT. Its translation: CASMEGGSRGTQYF.

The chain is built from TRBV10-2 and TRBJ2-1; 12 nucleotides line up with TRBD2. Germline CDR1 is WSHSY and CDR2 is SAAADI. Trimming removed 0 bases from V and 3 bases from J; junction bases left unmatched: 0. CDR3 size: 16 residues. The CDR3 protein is CASSESTSGGYNEQFF. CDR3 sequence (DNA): TGCGCCAGCAGTGAGTCGACTAGCGGGGGCTACAATGAGCAGTTCTTC.

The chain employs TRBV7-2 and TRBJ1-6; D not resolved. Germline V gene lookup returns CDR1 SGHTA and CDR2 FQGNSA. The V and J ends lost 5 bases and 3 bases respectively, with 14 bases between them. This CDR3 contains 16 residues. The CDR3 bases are TGTGCCAGCAGCACCACGGGTGGGTTCTATAATTCACCCCTCCACTTT. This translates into CASSTTGGFYNSPLHF.

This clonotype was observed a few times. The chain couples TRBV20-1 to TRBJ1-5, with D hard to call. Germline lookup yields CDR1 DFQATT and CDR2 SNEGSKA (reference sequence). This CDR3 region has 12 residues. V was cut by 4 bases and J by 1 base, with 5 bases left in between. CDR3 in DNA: TGCAGTGCTACCTCAAGCAATCAGCCCCAGCATTTT. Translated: CSATSSNQPQHF.

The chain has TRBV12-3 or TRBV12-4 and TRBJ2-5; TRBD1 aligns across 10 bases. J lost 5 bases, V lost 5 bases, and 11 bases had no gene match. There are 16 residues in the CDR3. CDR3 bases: TGTGCCAGCAGTAGAAGACAGGGGGCGCGAGGGGAGACCCAGTACTTC. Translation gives CASSRRQGARGETQYF.

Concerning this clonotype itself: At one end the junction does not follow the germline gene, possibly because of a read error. CDR3: CASSLQRGSTDMQYF. The CDR3 DNA sequence: TGTGCCAGCAGTTTACAACGGGGGAGCACAGATATGCAGTATTTT. The chain joins TRBV12-3 or TRBV12-4 to TRBJ2-3, with D tentatively TRBD2 (6 bases). CDR3 length: 15 residues.

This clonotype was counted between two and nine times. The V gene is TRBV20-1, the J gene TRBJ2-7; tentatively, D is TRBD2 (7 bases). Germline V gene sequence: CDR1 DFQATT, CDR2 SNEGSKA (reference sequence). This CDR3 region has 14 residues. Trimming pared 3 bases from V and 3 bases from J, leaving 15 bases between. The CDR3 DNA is TGCAGTGCTAGGGGAGGGGGGGTAGACTACGAGCAGTACTTC. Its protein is CSARGGGVDYEQYF.

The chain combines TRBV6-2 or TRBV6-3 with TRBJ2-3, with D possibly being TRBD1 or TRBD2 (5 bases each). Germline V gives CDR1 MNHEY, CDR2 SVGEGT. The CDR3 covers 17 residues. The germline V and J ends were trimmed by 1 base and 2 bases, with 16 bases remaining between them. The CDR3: CASSYLRGDGFTDTQYF. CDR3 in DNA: TGTGCCAGCAGTTACTTGAGGGGAGACGGATTCACAGATACGCAGTATTTT.

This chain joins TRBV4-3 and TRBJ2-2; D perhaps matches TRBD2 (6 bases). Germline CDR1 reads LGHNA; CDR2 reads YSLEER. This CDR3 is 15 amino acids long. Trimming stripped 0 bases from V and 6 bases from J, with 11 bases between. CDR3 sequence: CASSQDPRRAGELFF. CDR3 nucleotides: TGCGCCAGCAGCCAAGATCCCCGGAGGGCCGGGGAGCTGTTTTTT.

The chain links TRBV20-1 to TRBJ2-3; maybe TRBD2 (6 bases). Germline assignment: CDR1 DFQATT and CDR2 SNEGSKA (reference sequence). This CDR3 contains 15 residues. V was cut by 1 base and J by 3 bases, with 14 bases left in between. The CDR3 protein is CSARAEGEPTDTQYF. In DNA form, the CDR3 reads TGCAGTGCTAGAGCGGAGGGAGAACCTACAGATACGCAGTATTTT.

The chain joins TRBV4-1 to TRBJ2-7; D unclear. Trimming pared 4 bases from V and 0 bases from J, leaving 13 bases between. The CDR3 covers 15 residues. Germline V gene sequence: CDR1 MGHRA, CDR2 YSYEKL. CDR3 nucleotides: TGCGCCAGCAGCCTAGATCCCAGTTACTCCTACGAGCAGTACTTC. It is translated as CASSLDPSYSYEQYF.

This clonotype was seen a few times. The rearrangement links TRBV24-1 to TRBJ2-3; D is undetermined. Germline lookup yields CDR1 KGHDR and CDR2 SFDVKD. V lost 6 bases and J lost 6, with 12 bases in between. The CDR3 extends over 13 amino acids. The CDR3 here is CATSSLVGDTQYF. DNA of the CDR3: TGTGCCACCAGTTCTCTCGTCGGGGATACGCAGTATTTT.

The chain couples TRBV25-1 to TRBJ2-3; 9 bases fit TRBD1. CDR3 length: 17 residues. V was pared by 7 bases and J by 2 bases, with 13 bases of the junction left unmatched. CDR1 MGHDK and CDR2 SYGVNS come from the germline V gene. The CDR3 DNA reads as TGTGCCAGCACGGGACCCGACAGGGGGTTAATCACAGATACGCAGTATTTT. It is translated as CASTGPDRGLITDTQYF.

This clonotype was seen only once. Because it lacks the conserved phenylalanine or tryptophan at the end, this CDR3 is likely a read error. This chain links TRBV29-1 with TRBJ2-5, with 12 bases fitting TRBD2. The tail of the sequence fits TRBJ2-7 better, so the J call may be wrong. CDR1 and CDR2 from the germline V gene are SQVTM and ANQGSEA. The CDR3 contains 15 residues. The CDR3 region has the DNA TGCAGCGTCCAAGAGACTAGCGGGGGCCCCTACGAGCAGTACCTC. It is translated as CSVQETSGGPYEQYL.

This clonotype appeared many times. CDR3 residues: CSVDATSGNEQFF. The DNA of the CDR3 is TGCAGCGTTGACGCGACTAGCGGCAATGAGCAGTTCTTC. This chain joins TRBV29-1 and TRBJ2-1; TRBD2 agrees at 9 bases. The CDR3 totals 13 residues. Trimming cost V 3 bases and J 6 bases; bases outside gene matches: 3. Germline V gene lookup returns CDR1 SQVTM and CDR2 ANQGSEA.

CDR3 nucleotides: TGCAGCGTTGAGGGTCGCCTTCGGGAGACCCAGTACTTC. It encodes CSVEGRLRETQYF. The rearrangement joins TRBV29-1 to TRBJ2-5; D gene unclear. V lost 3 bases and J lost 5, with 13 bases in between. Germline CDR1 is SQVTM and CDR2 is ANQGSEA. CDR3 size: 13 residues.